The 4 T cell receptor beta chains below all came from one sample that was sequenced in a study of blood T cell repertoires in COVID-19. Repertoires were generated with immunoSEQ multiplex PCR, while TCRdb's copy carries only in-frame clones and drops some. The sample yields roughly 75,000 clones, roughly 85% seen once. Sequencing used peripheral blood. All receptors derive from a man over 45 with COVID-19, enrolled during active disease.

The chain carries TRBV30 and TRBJ2-2; 7 bases align to TRBD2. V shed 4 bases and J 5 bases; nucleotides not matched to a gene: 10. Germline loops: CDR1 GTSNPN, CDR2 SVGIG (reference sequence). The CDR3 runs 15 residues. The CDR3 reads CAWTIRGRETGELFF. The CDR3 DNA is TGTGCCTGGACGATACGCGGGAGAGAGACCGGGGAGCTGTTTTTT.

This chain links TRBV7-8 with TRBJ2-1; maybe TRBD2 (6 bases). Germline V gene lookup returns CDR1 SGHVS and CDR2 FQNEAQ. V dropped 1 base and J dropped 4 bases, with 8 bases sitting between them. The CDR3 consists of 14 residues. The CDR3 sequence: CASSLVGSYNEQFF. The CDR3 nucleotides are TGTGCCAGCAGCTTAGTCGGGAGTTACAATGAGCAGTTCTTC. Using reference TRBV7-8 and TRBJ2-1 for the parts outside the CDR3, the full variable domain is GAGVSQSPRYKVAKRGQDVALRCDPISGHVSLFWYQQALGQGPEFLTYFQNEAQLDKSGLPSDRFFAERPEGSVSTLKIQRTQQEDSAVYLCASSLVGSYNEQFFGPGTRLTVL.

This chain's CDR3 is CASSSRDRANNEQFF. CDR3 nucleotides: TGTGCCAGCAGCTCCCGGGACAGGGCCAACAATGAGCAGTTCTTC. V usage is TRBV7-6 and J usage is TRBJ2-1; 9 bases line up with TRBD1. The ends lost 4 bases at V and 5 bases at J; junction bases unmatched: 6. CDR1 is SGHVS, CDR2 FNYEAQ, per germline. The CDR3 runs 15 residues.

V gene TRBV9 combines with J gene TRBJ2-2, with D unresolved. Trimming shortened V by 0 bases and J by 2 bases, and 11 bases separated the two germline ends. CDR1 and CDR2 (germline): SGDLS, YYNGEE. This CDR3 has 16 residues. CDR3 in DNA: TGTGCCAGCAGCGTAGCGAGCACGTTCAACACCGGGGAGCTGTTTTTT. Encoded protein: CASSVASTFNTGELFF. Using reference TRBV9 and TRBJ2-2 for the parts outside the CDR3, the full variable domain is DSGVTQTPKHLITATGQRVTLRCSPRSGDLSVYWYQQSLDQGLQFLIQYYNGEERAKGNILERFSAQQFPDLHSELNLSSLELGDSALYFCASSVASTFNTGELFFGEGSRLTVL.